This TCR beta chain originates from a study of cytomegalovirus exposure and HLA in healthy donors. On the study more broadly: A later analysis reported the roughly 130 validation repertoires used the same platform as the 666 first-cohort repertoires. Study conclusions and caveats: The study listed approximately 160 cytomegalovirus-associated TCR beta chains. A subsequent analysis found that TCR clusters from the first cohort also tended to co-occur in the 120 or so validation repertoires, with around 94% of cluster scores above 0.

Separation from the 666-subject first cohort characterized the approximately 120-subject validation cohort, to which the donors belonged. In regard to this clone: Its antigen remains unidentified.

This CDR3 has 14 residues. Between the trimmed V and J ends, which lost 2 bases and 4 bases, there was a span of 10 bases. Germline values: CDR1 SEHNR, CDR2 FQNEAQ (reference sequence). Method: immunoSEQ multiplex PCR; TCRdb's copy keeps in-frame clones and lacks some. The table lists 200,000 to 250,000 clones, approximately 87% of them singletons, with 2.5% to 3% in the top ten. The TCR was taken from a man aged 18 to 30 in good health and CMV-seronegative. The sample consisted of PBMCs. The chain joins TRBV7-9 to TRBJ2-3; D ambiguous. The CDR3 reads CASSLTHLADTQYF. DNA of the CDR3: TGTGCCAGCAGCTTAACCCACTTGGCAGATACGCAGTATTTT.